Shown below are 5 T cell receptor beta chains from a single sample sequenced in a study of CD4 and CD8 cells across lung adenocarcinoma regions. TCRdb ran MiXCR on the PCR reads and lists one entry per CDR3 protein. The sample has some 6,900 distinct CDR3 sequences; 40% to 60% are singletons. Sequencing used CD4+ T cells from the center of a lung tumor. The receptors here all came from a female donor with lung adenocarcinoma. The CD4 and CD8 labels of this study may be unreliable.

With respect to this clonotype: Relative to the germline gene, one junction end is altered; a read error may explain this. V and J are TRBV3-1 and TRBJ2-1; 8 positions match TRBD2. Germline CDR1 reads LGHDT; CDR2 reads YNNKEL (reference sequence). The CDR3 covers 15 residues. The CDR3 protein is CASSLSGTRHGEQFF. The CDR3 nucleotides are TGTGCCAGCAGCCTGTCCGGGACTAGGCATGGTGAGCAGTTTTTT.

Turning to this clonotype: The junction departs from germline at one end; a sequencing error may be responsible. The rearrangement uses TRBV27 and TRBJ2-2; D is uncertain. The CDR3 totals 13 residues. Germline V gene data show CDR1 as MNHEY and CDR2 as SMNVEV (reference sequence). The CDR3 loop reads CASHSVRTEKLYF. DNA for the CDR3: TGTGCCAGCCATTCAGTGCGAACCGAGAAGCTGTATTTT.

This chain joins TRBV6-1 and TRBJ1-2; TRBD1 agrees at 12 bases. Trimming at V came to 6 bases and at J to 8 bases, leaving 7 bases not matched to a gene. Germline-derived CDR1 and CDR2 are MNHNS and SASEGT. The CDR3 sequence is 14 residues long. The CDR3: CASSSGQGARGYTF. In nucleotides, the CDR3 is TGTGCCAGCAGCTCGGGACAGGGGGCTCGGGGCTACACCTTC.

This clonotype was seen a few times. V is TRBV6-1 and J is TRBJ2-1, with D tentatively TRBD1 or TRBD2 (5 bases each). The J call may be mistaken, given a closer DNA end match to TRBJ2-5. Germline lookup yields CDR1 MNHNS and CDR2 SASEGT. The CDR3 totals 14 residues. The CDR3: CASERDPSRETQYF. DNA for the CDR3: TGTGCCAGCGAGAGGGACCCAAGCCGGGAGACCCAGTACTTC.

The chain has TRBV10-3 and TRBJ2-2, with a possible D match to TRBD1 (6 bases). Germline CDR1 is ENHRY and CDR2 is SYGVKD. V was clipped by 10 bases and J by 5 bases, with 17 bases between them. The CDR3 runs to 14 residues. The CDR3 coding sequence is TGTGCCACCGAGTGGGGGCGCACTACCGGGGAGCTGTTTTTT. Its translation is CATEWGRTTGELFF.